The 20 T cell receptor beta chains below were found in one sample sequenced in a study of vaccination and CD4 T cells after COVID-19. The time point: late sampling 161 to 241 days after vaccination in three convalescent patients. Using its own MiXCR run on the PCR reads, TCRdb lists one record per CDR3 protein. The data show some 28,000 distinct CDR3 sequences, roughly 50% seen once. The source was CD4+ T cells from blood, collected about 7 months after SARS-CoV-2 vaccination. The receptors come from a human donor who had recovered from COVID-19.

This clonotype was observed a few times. The CDR3 DNA sequence: TGCAGTGCTAGTGGCCTAGCTTCTACCTACGAGCAGTACTTC. Its protein product is CSASGLASTYEQYF. The chain joins TRBV20-1 to TRBJ2-7, with a tentative D call TRBD2 (5 bases). CDR3 length equals 14 residues. The germline V and J ends were trimmed by 3 bases and 2 bases, with 14 bases remaining between them. Germline loops: CDR1 DFQATT, CDR2 SNEGSKA (reference sequence).

In DNA form, the CDR3 reads TGCGCCAGCAGCCAAGATAGGGGGAACTGGCCCACCGGTGAGCAGTTCTTC. It specifies CASSQDRGNWPTGEQFF. V usage is TRBV4-3 and J usage is TRBJ2-1; a possible D gene is TRBD1 (6 bases). The CDR3 runs to 17 residues. Trimming took 0 bases from V and 9 from J, leaving 21 bases between them. CDR1 and CDR2 from the germline V gene are LGHNA and YSLEER.

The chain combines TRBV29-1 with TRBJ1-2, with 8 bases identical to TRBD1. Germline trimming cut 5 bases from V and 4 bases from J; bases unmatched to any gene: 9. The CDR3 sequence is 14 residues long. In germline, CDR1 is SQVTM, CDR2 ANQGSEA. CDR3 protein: CSVTTGQGGYGYTF. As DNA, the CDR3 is TGCAGCGTTACGACCGGACAGGGCGGCTATGGCTACACCTTC.

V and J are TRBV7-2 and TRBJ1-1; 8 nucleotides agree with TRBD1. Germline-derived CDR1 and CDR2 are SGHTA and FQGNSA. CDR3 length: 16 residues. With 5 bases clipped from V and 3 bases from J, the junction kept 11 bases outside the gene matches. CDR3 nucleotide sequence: TGTGCCAGCAGCCGTTATGGGAAGACAGGGGACACTGAAGCTTTCTTT. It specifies CASSRYGKTGDTEAFF.

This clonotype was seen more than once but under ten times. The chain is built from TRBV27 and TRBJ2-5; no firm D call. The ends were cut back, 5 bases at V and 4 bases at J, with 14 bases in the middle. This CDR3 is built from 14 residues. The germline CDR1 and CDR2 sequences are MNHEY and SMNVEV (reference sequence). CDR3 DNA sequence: TGTGCCAGCAGTCCCCGTGGTCGACGAGAGACCCAGTACTTC. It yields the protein CASSPRGRRETQYF.

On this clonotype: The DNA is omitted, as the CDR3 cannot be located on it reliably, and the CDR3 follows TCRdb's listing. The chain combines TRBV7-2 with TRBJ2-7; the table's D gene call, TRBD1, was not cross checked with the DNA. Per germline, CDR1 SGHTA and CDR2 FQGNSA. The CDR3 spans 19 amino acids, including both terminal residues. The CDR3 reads CASSLALSLDRKYSYEQYF.

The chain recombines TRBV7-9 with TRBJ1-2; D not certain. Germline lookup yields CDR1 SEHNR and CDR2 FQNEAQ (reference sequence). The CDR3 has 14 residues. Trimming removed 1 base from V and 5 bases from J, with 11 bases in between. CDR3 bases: TGTGCCAGCAGCTTAGAAACGATGCCGTATGGCTACACCTTC. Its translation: CASSLETMPYGYTF.

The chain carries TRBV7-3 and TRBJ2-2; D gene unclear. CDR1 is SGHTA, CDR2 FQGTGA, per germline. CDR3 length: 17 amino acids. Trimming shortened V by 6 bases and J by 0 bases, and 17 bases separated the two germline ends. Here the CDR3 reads CASSYGPISSNTGELFF. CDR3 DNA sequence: TGTGCCAGCAGTTACGGCCCCATAAGTTCGAACACCGGGGAGCTGTTTTTT.

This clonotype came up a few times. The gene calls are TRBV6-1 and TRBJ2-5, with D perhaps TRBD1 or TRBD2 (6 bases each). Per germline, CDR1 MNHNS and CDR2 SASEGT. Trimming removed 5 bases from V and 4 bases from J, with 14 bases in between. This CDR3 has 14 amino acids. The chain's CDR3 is CASSRLWGAETQYF. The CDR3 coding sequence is TGTGCCAGCAGTCGCCTTTGGGGGGCAGAGACCCAGTACTTC.

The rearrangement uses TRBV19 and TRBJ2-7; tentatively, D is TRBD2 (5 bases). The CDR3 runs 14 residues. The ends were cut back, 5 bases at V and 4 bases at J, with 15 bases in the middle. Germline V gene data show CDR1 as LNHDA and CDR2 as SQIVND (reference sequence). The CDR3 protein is CASSPSATGYEQYF. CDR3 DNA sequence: TGTGCCAGTAGTCCGTCGGCTACGGGGTACGAGCAGTACTTC.

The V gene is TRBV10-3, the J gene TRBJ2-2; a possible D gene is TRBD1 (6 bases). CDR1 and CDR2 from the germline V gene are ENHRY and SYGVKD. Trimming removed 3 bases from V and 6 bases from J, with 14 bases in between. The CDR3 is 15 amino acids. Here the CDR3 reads CAISDSPQGAGELFF. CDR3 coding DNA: TGTGCCATCAGTGATTCCCCACAGGGTGCCGGGGAGCTGTTTTTT.

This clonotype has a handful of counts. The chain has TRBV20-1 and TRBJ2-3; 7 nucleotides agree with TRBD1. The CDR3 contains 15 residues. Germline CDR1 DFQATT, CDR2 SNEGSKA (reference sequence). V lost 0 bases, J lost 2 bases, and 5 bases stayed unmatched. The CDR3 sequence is CSARDMGTATDTQYF. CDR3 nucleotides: TGCAGTGCTAGAGATATGGGGACAGCCACAGATACGCAGTATTTT.

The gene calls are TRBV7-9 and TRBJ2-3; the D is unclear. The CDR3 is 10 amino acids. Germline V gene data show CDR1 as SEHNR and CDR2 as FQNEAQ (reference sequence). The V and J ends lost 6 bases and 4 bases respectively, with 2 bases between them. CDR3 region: CASRADTQYF. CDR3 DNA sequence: TGTGCCAGCAGGGCAGATACGCAGTATTTT.

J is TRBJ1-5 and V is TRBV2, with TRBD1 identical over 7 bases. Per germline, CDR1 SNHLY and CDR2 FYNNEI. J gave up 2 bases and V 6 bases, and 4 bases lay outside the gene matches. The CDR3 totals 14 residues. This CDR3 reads CASRGQVGNQPQHF. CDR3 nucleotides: TGTGCCAGCAGAGGACAGGTTGGCAATCAGCCCCAGCATTTT.

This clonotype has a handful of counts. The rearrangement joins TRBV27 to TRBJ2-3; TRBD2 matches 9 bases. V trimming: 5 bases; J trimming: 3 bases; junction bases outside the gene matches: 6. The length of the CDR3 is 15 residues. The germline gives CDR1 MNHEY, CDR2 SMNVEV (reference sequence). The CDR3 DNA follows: TGTGCCAGCAGTCCCTTGACTAGCGGAACAGATACGCAGTATTTT. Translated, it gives CASSPLTSGTDTQYF.

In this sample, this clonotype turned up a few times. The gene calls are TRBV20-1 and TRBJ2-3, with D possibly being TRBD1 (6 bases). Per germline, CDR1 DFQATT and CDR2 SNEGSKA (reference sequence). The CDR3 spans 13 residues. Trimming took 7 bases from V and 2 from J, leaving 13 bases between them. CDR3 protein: CSVPRTDTDTQYF. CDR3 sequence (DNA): TGCAGTGTTCCCCGGACAGACACAGATACGCAGTATTTT.

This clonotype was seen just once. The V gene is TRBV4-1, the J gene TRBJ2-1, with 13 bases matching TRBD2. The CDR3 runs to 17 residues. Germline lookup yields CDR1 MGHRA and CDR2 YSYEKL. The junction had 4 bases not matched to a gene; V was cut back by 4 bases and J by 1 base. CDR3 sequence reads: CASSPWTSGSSYNEQFF. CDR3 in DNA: TGCGCCAGCAGCCCGTGGACTAGCGGGAGTTCCTACAATGAGCAGTTCTTC.

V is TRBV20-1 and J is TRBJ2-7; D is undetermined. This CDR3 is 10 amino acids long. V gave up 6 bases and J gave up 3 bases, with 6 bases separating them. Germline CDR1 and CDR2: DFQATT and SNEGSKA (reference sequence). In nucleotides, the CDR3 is TGCAGTGCCGGAAACTACGAGCAGTACTTC. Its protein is CSAGNYEQYF.

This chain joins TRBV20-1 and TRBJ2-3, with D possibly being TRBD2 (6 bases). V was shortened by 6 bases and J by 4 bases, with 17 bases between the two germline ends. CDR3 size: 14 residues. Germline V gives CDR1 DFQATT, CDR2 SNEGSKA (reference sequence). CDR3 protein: CSAPPDGRADTQYF. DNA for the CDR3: TGCAGTGCCCCCCCCGACGGGAGAGCAGATACGCAGTATTTT.

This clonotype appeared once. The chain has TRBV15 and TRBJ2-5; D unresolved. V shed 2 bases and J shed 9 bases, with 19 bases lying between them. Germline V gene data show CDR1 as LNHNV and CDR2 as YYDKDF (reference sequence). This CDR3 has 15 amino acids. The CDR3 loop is CATSRSSVESEAQYF. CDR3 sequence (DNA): TGTGCCACCAGCAGATCCTCGGTTGAGAGTGAGGCCCAGTACTTC.